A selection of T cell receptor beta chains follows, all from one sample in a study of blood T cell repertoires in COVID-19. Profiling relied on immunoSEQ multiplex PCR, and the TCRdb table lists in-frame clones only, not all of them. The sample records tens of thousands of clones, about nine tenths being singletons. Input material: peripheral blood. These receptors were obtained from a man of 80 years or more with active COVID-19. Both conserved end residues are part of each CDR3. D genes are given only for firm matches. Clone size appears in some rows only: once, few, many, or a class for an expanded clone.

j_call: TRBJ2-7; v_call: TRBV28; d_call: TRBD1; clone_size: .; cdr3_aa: CASSPGQGASSYEQYF; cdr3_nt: TGTGCCAGCAGCCCGGGACAGGGGGCGAGCTCCTACGAGCAGTACTTC
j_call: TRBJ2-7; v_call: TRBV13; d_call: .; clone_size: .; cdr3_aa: CASKSTGQSSYEQYF; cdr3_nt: TGTGCCAGCAAGTCGACAGGCCAAAGTTCCTACGAGCAGTACTTC
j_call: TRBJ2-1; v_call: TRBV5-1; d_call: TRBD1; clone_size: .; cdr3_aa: CASSAGQGPYNEQFF; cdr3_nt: TGCGCCAGCAGCGCGGGACAGGGGCCATACAATGAGCAGTTCTTC
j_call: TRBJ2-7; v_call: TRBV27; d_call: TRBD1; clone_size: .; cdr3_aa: CASSLTGAPPYEQYF; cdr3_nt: TGTGCCAGCAGTCTTACAGGGGCCCCTCCCTACGAGCAGTACTTC
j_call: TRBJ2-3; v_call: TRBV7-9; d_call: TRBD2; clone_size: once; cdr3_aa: CASSLAKDLRGRGDTQYF; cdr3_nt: TGTGCCAGCAGCTTAGCGAAAGACCTTCGCGGGAGGGGGGATACGCAGTATTTT
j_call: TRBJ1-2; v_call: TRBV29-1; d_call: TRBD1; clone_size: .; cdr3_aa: CSVATGQNYGYTF; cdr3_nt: TGCAGCGTCGCCACGGGACAGAACTATGGCTACACCTTC
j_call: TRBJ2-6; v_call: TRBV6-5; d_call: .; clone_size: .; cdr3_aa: CASSFGLLSGANVLTF; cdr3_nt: TGTGCCAGCAGTTTCGGACTACTCTCTGGGGCCAACGTCCTGACTTTC
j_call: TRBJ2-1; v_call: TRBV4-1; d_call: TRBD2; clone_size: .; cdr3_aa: CASSQVPGTSGRRSSYNEQFF; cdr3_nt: TGCGCCAGCAGCCAAGTACCCGGGACTAGCGGGAGGCGGAGCTCCTACAATGAGCAGTTCTTC
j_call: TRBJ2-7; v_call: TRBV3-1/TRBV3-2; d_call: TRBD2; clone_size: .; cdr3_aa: CASSRTSSYEQYF; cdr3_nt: TGTGCCAGCAGCCGGACTAGCAGCTACGAGCAGTACTTC
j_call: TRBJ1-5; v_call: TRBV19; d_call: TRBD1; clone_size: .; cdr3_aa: CASIDRALGNQPQHF; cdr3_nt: TGTGCCAGTATAGACAGGGCCCTGGGCAATCAGCCCCAGCATTTT